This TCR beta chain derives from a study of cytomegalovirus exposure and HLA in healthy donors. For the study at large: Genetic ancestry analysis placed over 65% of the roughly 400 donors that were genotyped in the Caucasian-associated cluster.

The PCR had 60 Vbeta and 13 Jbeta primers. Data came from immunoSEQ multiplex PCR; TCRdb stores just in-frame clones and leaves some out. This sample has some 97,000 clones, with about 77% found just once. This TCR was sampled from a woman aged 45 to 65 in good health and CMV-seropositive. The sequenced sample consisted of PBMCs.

The CDR3 DNA reads TGCAGCGCCGGGGTTGTAGGCCCCCTTGGGGAAGAGACCCAGTACTTC. It translates to CSAGVVGPLGEETQYF. The J gene is TRBJ2-5, the V gene TRBV29-1, with D maybe TRBD2 (5 bases). Germline CDR1 and CDR2: SQVTM and ANQGSEA. This CDR3 contains 16 residues. Trimming left V 7 bases short and J 3 bases short, with 24 bases between.